Below, 25 T cell receptor beta chains from the same sample are listed, as sequenced in a study of tissue T cells after allogeneic stem cell transplantation. Sequencing was performed with immunoSEQ multiplex PCR; in TCRdb, only in-frame clones are kept and a portion is missing. This table holds more than 40,000 clones, around 72% found once. The sequenced sample was sorted cells pooled from one or two spleens. The receptor set was obtained from a pool of C57BL/6 mice in good health.

Of note for this clone: Gene names and germline refer to mouse. The read ends 1 residue shy of where the CDR3 ends; the end is completed using the germline J gene. The chain combines TRBV13-2 with TRBJ2-7; 13 nucleotides align to TRBD2. The CDR3 contains 14 residues. Trimming removed 2 bases from V and 5 bases from J; junction bases left unmatched: 1. The germline V gene encodes CDR1 NNHNN and CDR2 SYGAGS (reference sequence). CDR3 amino acids: CASGEGTGGDEQYF. Partial CDR3 DNA: TGTGCCAGCGGTGAAGGGACTGGGGGGGATGAACAGTAC.

This clone was observed a few times. Genes and germline come from the mouse. CDR3 loop: CASSPGTHEQYF. Incomplete CDR3 DNA: TGTGCCAGCAGCCCCGGGACACATGAACAGTAC. The gene calls are TRBV3 and TRBJ2-7, with a tentative D call TRBD1 (6 bases). Coverage ceases 1 residue before the CDR3 finishes, and the germline J gene fills in the end. CDR1 is SNHLY and CDR2 is FYNGKV in the germline V gene (reference sequence). The V end was cut by 5 bases, the J end by 5 bases, with 10 bases between. The CDR3 has 12 residues.

For this clone: Germline and genes here are mouse. The read ends 1 residue shy of where the CDR3 ends; the end is completed using the germline J gene. The chain recombines TRBV19 with TRBJ2-1; weak D call: TRBD1 (7 bases). V lost 1 base and J lost 2, with 10 bases in between. Germline-derived CDR1 and CDR2 are FNHDT and SITEND (reference sequence). The CDR3 has 15 amino acids. CDR3 bases read: TGTGCCAGCAGTATAAGAGGGGGCGACTATGCTGAGCAGTTC. Translated, it gives CASSIRGGDYAEQF. From start to end, the CDR3 is CASSIRGGDYAEQFF.

Regarding this clone: All gene names here are mouse names. The CDR3 goes on 1 residue after the read ends, and that part is filled in from the germline J gene. Other DNA sequences in the same sample also yield this CDR3. The chain is built from TRBV5 and TRBJ2-4, with D possibly matching TRBD1 (6 bases). The CDR3 contains 14 residues. The V end was cut by 4 bases, the J end by 0 bases, with 8 bases between. Germline V gene sequence: CDR1 LGHNA, CDR2 YNLKQL (reference sequence). The CDR3 sequence is CASSPQGSQNTLYF. CDR3 DNA, as far as it was read: TGTGCCAGCAGCCCTCAGGGGAGTCAAAACACCTTGTAC.

With respect to this clone: The genes and germline here are from mouse. The read ends 1 residue shy of where the CDR3 ends; the end is completed using the germline J gene. The V gene is TRBV4, the J gene TRBJ1-1; D gene ambiguous. The CDR3 consists of 13 residues. Trimming stripped 3 bases from V and 10 bases from J, with 15 bases between. Germline assignment: CDR1 LGHDT and CDR2 YNNKQL (reference sequence). CDR3 bases read: TGTGCCAGCAGCTATGGGTGGAGGGAAAGAGTCTTC. It encodes CASSYGWRERVF. Given in full, the CDR3 is CASSYGWRERVFF.

Worth noting for this clone: Gene names are mouse gene names. The read comes to an end 1 residue before the CDR3 does, leaving the germline J gene to fill in the end. The V call is TRBV3, the J call TRBJ1-4; no clear D. V lost 3 bases to trimming and J lost 0 bases, with 5 bases between them. Looked up from germline, CDR1 is SNHLY and CDR2 is FYNGKV (reference sequence). The CDR3 covers 14 residues. The CDR3 bases that were read are TGTGCCAGCAGCTTTGACGTTTCCAACGAAAGATTATTT. Protein product: CASSFDVSNERLF. The entire CDR3 is CASSFDVSNERLFF.

With respect to this clone: Gene names are mouse gene names. The CDR3 is cut off 1 residue early in the read; its end comes from the germline J gene. V and J are TRBV13-3 and TRBJ2-1; 7 nucleotides align to TRBD1. The J segment lost 1 base and the V segment lost 4 bases, leaving 5 bases of the junction unmatched. Germline V lookup: CDR1 NNHDY, CDR2 SYVADS. This CDR3 is built from 15 residues. This CDR3 is CASSSLGQNYAEQFF. The CDR3 DNA, read in part, is TGTGCCAGCAGTTCCCTGGGACAGAACTATGCTGAGCAGTTC.

A remark on this clone: The germline and genes are mouse ones. The observed sequence ends 1 residue before the CDR3 terminus, with the missing tail filled in from the germline J gene. V usage is TRBV3 and J usage is TRBJ2-1; possibly TRBD1 or TRBD2 for D (5 bases each). The CDR3 sequence is 15 residues long. With 2 bases removed from V and 3 bases from J, the gap between germline ends came to 11 bases. The germline V gene has CDR1 SNHLY and CDR2 FYNGKV (reference sequence). The CDR3 bases that were read are TGTGCCAGCAGCTTAAGGGGCAGCCCCTATGCTGAGCAGTTC. It codes for CASSLRGSPYAEQF. The complete CDR3 reads CASSLRGSPYAEQFF.

As concerns this clone: Gene names and germline match the mouse. The DNA read from the CDR3 is TGTGCCAGCAGTGCGAGACTGGGGGCTGAGCAGTTC. It specifies CASSARLGAEQF. The complete CDR3 sequence is CASSARLGAEQFF. This chain joins TRBV13-3 and TRBJ2-1; 8 bases map to TRBD2. The read ends 1 residue before the CDR3 terminus; that terminus is restored from the germline J gene. Germline V gene sequence: CDR1 NNHDY, CDR2 SYVADS. This CDR3 is built from 13 residues. V shed 3 bases and J 7 bases; nucleotides not matched to a gene: 3.

Of note for this clone: The genes are named according to mouse. The sequence runs out 1 residue before the end of the CDR3; the remainder is reconstructed from the germline J gene. V and J are TRBV20 and TRBJ2-4, with 8 bases that match TRBD2. There are 14 residues in the CDR3. Germline V gene sequence: CDR1 GFQATS, CDR2 STVNSAI. Unmatched junction bases numbered 3, after V lost 0 bases and J lost 4 bases. CDR3 in amino acids: CGARDSTGENTLYF. Incomplete CDR3 DNA: TGTGGTGCTAGGGATTCGACTGGGGAAAACACCTTGTAC.

A word on this clone: The germline and genes are mouse ones. The read finishes 1 residue shy of the CDR3 end, and the germline J gene is used to complete it. This chain links TRBV2 with TRBJ1-5; D possibly corresponds to TRBD1 (5 bases). Germline CDR1 reads LGHNA; CDR2 reads YSYQKL. The CDR3 is made up of 14 amino acids. Trimming cost V 4 bases and J 3 bases, with 10 bases left between them. The chain's CDR3 is CASSPGTSNQAPLF. Partial CDR3 DNA: TGTGCCAGCAGCCCCGGGACGAGCAACCAGGCTCCGCTT.

A remark on this clone: Here the gene names and germline are mouse. The missing CDR3 end, 1 residue past where the read stops, is filled in from the germline J gene. The chain joins TRBV12-2 to TRBJ2-3, with 9 positions matching TRBD2. CDR1 and CDR2 (germline): SGHLS, HYDKME. The CDR3 is 16 residues long. The trim removed 0 bases at V and 0 bases at J, leaving 3 bases unmatched. CDR3 DNA, as far as it was read: TGTGCCAGCTCTCTCGAACTGGGGGGTAGTGCAGAAACGCTGTAT. Its protein is CASSLELGGSAETLY. In full, the CDR3 reads CASSLELGGSAETLYF. Full variable domain (outside the CDR3, taken from reference TRBV12-2 and TRBJ2-3): NSGVVQSPRYIIKGKGERSILKCIPISGHLSVAWYQQTQGQELKFFIQHYDKMERDKGNLPSRFSVQQFDDYHSEMNMSALELEDSAVYFCASSLELGGSAETLYFGSGTRLTVL.

This clone occurred a few times. Here the gene names and germline are mouse. Coverage ceases 1 residue before the CDR3 finishes, and the germline J gene fills in the end. The chain links TRBV2 to TRBJ1-4; a weak D match, TRBD1 (6 bases). V lost 0 bases and J lost 5, with 10 bases in between. From germline, CDR1 is LGHNA and CDR2 YSYQKL. The CDR3 extends over 15 amino acids. The covered CDR3 bases are TGTGCCAGCAGCCAAGATGGGACAAAAAACGAAAGATTATTT. Its translation: CASSQDGTKNERLF. The complete CDR3 sequence is CASSQDGTKNERLFF.

In the case of this clone: Mouse names are used for the genes. The read ends 1 residue before the CDR3 terminus; that terminus is restored from the germline J gene. The rearrangement links TRBV17 to TRBJ2-7; TRBD2 matches at 7 bases. Germline CDR1 reads MNHDT; CDR2 reads YYDKIL. The CDR3 loop spans 15 amino acids. The V and J ends lost 1 base and 0 bases, in that order; junction bases with no gene match: 3. The CDR3 here is CASSRGGGSSYEQYF. The sequenced part of the CDR3 DNA is TGTGCTAGCAGTAGAGGGGGGGGGAGCTCCTATGAACAGTAC. Full variable domain (remainder filled in from reference TRBV17 and TRBJ2-7): DTTVKQNPRYKLARVGKPVNLICSQTMNHDTMYWYQKKPNQAPKLLLFYYDKILNREADTFEKFQSSRPNNSFCSLYIGSAGLEYSAMYLCASSRGGGSSYEQYFGPGTRLTVL.

About this clone itself: The genes and germline here are from mouse. The sequence runs out 1 residue before the end of the CDR3; the remainder is reconstructed from the germline J gene. J is TRBJ2-2 and V is TRBV29; no clear D gene. The germline V and J ends were trimmed by 6 bases and 5 bases, with 1 base remaining between them. The germline CDR1 and CDR2 sequences are MSHET and SYDVDS. The CDR3 consists of 10 residues. CDR3 bases read: TGTGCTAGCAGAACCGGGCAGCTCTAC. This gives the protein CASRTGQLY. The complete CDR3 reads CASRTGQLYF.

Comment on this clone: Mouse germline and gene names are used. Read coverage stops 1 residue before the CDR3 terminus; the germline J gene supplies the remainder. The chain has TRBV15 and TRBJ2-7, with 11 bases aligning to TRBD2. J was trimmed by 6 bases and V by 4 bases; bases with no gene match: 2. CDR3 length equals 13 residues. CDR1 and CDR2 (germline): SGHND, FRSKSL. CDR3 amino acids: CASSSDWGGEQYF. The sequenced CDR3 bases are TGTGCCAGCAGTTCCGACTGGGGGGGTGAACAGTAC.

About this clone: Genes and germline are mouse. The CDR3 is cut off 1 residue early in the read; its end comes from the germline J gene. The chain carries TRBV1 and TRBJ1-4, with D unclear. Trimming took off 3 bases at V and 4 bases at J, with 6 bases between the two ends. The CDR3 covers 13 residues. The germline V gene has CDR1 NSQYPW and CDR2 LRSPGD (reference sequence). CDR3 DNA, as far as it was read: TGCACCTGCAGTGCGCCCGGCAACGAAAGATTATTT. Translation gives CTCSAPGNERLF. Given in full, the CDR3 is CTCSAPGNERLFF.

This clone was seen only a few times. Mouse names are used for the genes. The sequenced fragment ends 1 residue before the CDR3 boundary, so the rest is inferred from the germline J gene. This sequence joins TRBV2 and TRBJ2-7; TRBD1 agrees at 10 bases. This CDR3 has 14 amino acids. The V gene's germline CDR1 is LGHNA and CDR2 YSYQKL. The junction had 0 bases not matched to a gene; V was cut back by 0 bases and J by 4 bases. CDR3 region: CASSQEGQGYEQYF. The part of the CDR3 DNA that was read is TGTGCCAGCAGCCAAGAGGGACAGGGGTATGAACAGTAC.

A word on this clone: Mouse gene names and germline throughout. The read ends 1 residue before the CDR3 terminus; that terminus is restored from the germline J gene. The V call is TRBV13-1, the J call TRBJ2-4; D is unresolved. Trimming removed 1 base at V and 6 bases at J, with 9 bases between. The CDR3 totals 13 residues. CDR1 and CDR2 (germline): NSHNY, SYGAGN. CDR3 bases read: TGTGCCAGCAGTGATAGGTGGAATAACACCTTGTAC. Its protein product is CASSDRWNNTLY. The full CDR3 sequence reads CASSDRWNNTLYF.

For this clone: Genes here carry mouse names. The read stops 1 residue short of the end of the CDR3; the missing end is completed from the germline J gene. The chain recombines TRBV13-3 with TRBJ1-1; a weak D match, TRBD1 (5 bases). Trimming stripped 9 bases from V and 6 bases from J, with 9 bases between. Germline values: CDR1 NNHDY, CDR2 SYVADS. This CDR3 contains 10 residues. The CDR3 bases that were read are TGTGCCACCTGGGGCCCAGAAGTCTTC. Protein product: CATWGPEVF. The entire CDR3 reads CATWGPEVFF.

A word on this clone: Mouse germline and gene names are used. Read data end 1 residue before the CDR3 end; the end is taken from the germline J gene. The gene calls are TRBV15 and TRBJ1-1; possibly TRBD1 for D (5 bases). The CDR3 consists of 12 residues. Germline lookup yields CDR1 SGHND and CDR2 FRSKSL. V lost 6 bases and J lost 0, with 5 bases in between. The CDR3 loop reads CASSRANTEVFF. The sequenced CDR3 bases are TGTGCCAGCAGCAGGGCAAACACAGAAGTCTTC.

The sample holds a few counts of this clone. Mouse gene names and germline throughout. The sequenced fragment ends 1 residue before the CDR3 boundary, so the rest is inferred from the germline J gene. The gene calls are TRBV16 and TRBJ1-3; TRBD1 is a possible D gene (5 bases). The germline CDR1 and CDR2 sequences are SGHSA and FRNQAP. The CDR3 is made up of 14 amino acids. V gave up 0 bases and J gave up 3 bases, with 6 bases separating them. The CDR3 bases that were read are TGTGCAAGCAGCTTAGACAGGGTTGGAAATACGCTCTAT. Residues: CASSLDRVGNTLY. The CDR3 in full is CASSLDRVGNTLYF.

Regarding this clone: Here the gene names and germline are mouse. The read comes to an end 1 residue before the CDR3 does, leaving the germline J gene to fill in the end. V gene TRBV2 combines with J gene TRBJ1-5; TRBD1 aligns across 7 bases. The CDR3 length is 16 residues. Germline V gene data show CDR1 as LGHNA and CDR2 as YSYQKL. J lost 1 base, V lost 2 bases, and 5 bases had no gene match. CDR3 residues: CASSQHAGQNNQAPLF. The DNA read from the CDR3 is TGTGCCAGCAGCCAACATGCGGGACAGAACAACCAGGCTCCGCTT.

This clone has only one observation. Gene names and germline match the mouse. The CDR3 end lies 1 residue beyond the end of the read and is filled in from the germline J gene. The chain uses TRBV26 and TRBJ2-4; the match to TRBD2 covers 10 bases. Germline V gene sequence: CDR1 KGHPV, CDR2 FQNQEV (reference sequence). With 3 bases clipped from V and 0 bases from J, the junction kept 6 bases outside the gene matches. The CDR3 is 17 amino acids. The covered CDR3 bases are TGTGCCAGCAGTCTCCCTGGGGGGGCTTCTAGTCAAAACACCTTGTAC. It yields the protein CASSLPGGASSQNTLY. The entire CDR3 protein reads CASSLPGGASSQNTLYF.

Notes on this clone: Gene names are the mouse ones. The read terminates 1 residue ahead of where the CDR3 ends, so the germline J gene completes it. This chain links TRBV13-3 with TRBJ2-1; TRBD2 aligns across 12 bases. CDR3 length: 15 amino acids. Germline V CDR1 and CDR2: NNHDY, SYVADS. V lost 1 base, J lost 8 bases, and 4 bases stayed unmatched. Partial CDR3 DNA: TGTGCCAGCAGTGATCGACTGGGGGGGCGCCCTGAGCAGTTC. Its protein product is CASSDRLGGRPEQF. The full CDR3 protein is CASSDRLGGRPEQFF.